This T cell receptor beta chain was retrieved from a study of CD8 T cells in Susac syndrome. Sequencing of TCR beta was undertaken in CD8+ and CD4+ T cells derived from blood. The patients serving as multiple sclerosis controls were treatment-naive. They had stable or active relapsing-remitting disease and fulfilled revised McDonald criteria. The germline V gene encodes CDR1 MNHEY and CDR2 SVGAGI. The trim removed 8 bases at V and 5 bases at J, leaving 7 bases unmatched. There are 14 residues in the CDR3. The authors reverse transcribed roughly 0.5 to 1 ug RNA with random hexamers. An immunoSEQ multiplex PCR amplified TCR beta CDR3 over 54 Vbeta and 13 Jbeta. TCRdb ran MiXCR on the immunoSEQ multiplex PCR reads and lists one entry per CDR3 protein. The profile shows 300,000 or so distinct CDR3 sequences, 90% to 95% of them singletons.

This receptor was obtained from a human donor with multiple sclerosis. Material: CD4+ T cells from PBMCs. The chain carries TRBV6-5 and TRBJ2-7; 12 positions agree with TRBD2. The DNA for the CDR3 is TGTGCCAGCTCTCGGACTAGCGGGATCCACGAGCAGTACTTC. Translating gives CASSRTSGIHEQYF.